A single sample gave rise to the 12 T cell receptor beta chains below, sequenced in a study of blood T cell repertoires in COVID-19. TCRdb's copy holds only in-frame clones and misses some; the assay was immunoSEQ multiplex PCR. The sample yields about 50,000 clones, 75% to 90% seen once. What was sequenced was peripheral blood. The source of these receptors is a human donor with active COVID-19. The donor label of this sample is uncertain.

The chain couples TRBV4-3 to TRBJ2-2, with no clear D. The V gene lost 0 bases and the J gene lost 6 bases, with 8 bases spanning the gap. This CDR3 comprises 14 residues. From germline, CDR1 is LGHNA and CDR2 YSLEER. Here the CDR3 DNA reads TGCGCCAGCAGCCAAGATTGGTCGGCCGGGGAGCTGTTTTTT. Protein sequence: CASSQDWSAGELFF.

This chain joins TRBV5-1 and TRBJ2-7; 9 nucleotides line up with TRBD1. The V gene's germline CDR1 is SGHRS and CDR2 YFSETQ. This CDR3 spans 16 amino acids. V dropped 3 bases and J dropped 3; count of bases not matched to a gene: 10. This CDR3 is CASSSSGTGGYYEQYF. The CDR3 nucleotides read TGCGCCAGCAGCTCGTCCGGTACAGGGGGCTACTACGAGCAGTACTTC.

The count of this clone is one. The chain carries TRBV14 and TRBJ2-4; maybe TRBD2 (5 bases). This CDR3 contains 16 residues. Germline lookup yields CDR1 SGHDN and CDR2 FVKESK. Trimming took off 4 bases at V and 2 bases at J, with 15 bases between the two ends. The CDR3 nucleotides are TGTGCCAGCAGCCGAAATTCACCGGGGTCCAAAAACATTCAGTACTTC. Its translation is CASSRNSPGSKNIQYF.

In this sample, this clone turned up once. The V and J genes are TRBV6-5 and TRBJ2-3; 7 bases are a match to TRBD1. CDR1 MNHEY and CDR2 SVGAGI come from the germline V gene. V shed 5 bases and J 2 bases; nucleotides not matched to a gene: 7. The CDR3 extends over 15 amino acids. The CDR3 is CASSTGDKLTDTQYF. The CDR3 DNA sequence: TGTGCCAGCAGTACAGGGGATAAACTCACAGATACGCAGTATTTT.

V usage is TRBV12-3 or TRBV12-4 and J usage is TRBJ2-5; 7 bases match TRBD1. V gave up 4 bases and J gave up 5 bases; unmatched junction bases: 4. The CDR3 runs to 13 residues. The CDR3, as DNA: TGTGCCAGCAGTTATGACAGGGTTGAGACCCAGTACTTC. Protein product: CASSYDRVETQYF.

In DNA form, the CDR3 reads TGTGCCAGCAGCCCGGGACAGGGGGCGCCTGGGGCCAACGTCCTGACTTTC. Its protein product is CASSPGQGAPGANVLTF. The chain combines TRBV7-3 with TRBJ2-6, with TRBD1 matching over 12 bases. CDR3 length equals 17 residues. Losses at the gene ends were 5 bases for V and 2 bases for J; bases not matched to a gene: 4. CDR1 and CDR2 (germline): SGHTA, FQGTGA.

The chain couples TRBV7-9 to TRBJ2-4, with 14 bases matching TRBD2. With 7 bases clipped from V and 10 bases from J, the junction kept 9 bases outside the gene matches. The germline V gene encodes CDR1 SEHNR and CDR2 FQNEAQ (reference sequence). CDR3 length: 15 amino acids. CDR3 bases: TGTGCCAGCACGACCGCGGGACTAGCGGGAGTGATTCAGTACTTC. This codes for CASTTAGLAGVIQYF. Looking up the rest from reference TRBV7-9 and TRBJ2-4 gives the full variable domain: DTGVSQNPRHKITKRGQNVTFRCDPISEHNRLYWYRQTLGQGPEFLTYFQNEAQLEKSRLLSDRFSAERPKGSFSTLEIQRTEQGDSAMYLCASTTAGLAGVIQYFGAGTRLSVL.

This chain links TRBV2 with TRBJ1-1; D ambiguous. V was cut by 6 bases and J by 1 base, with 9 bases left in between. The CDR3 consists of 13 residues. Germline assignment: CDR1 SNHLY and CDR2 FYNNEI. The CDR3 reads CASRAEGNTEAFF. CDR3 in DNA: TGTGCCAGCAGAGCAGAGGGGAACACTGAAGCTTTCTTT.

In DNA, the CDR3 is TGTGCCAGCGGAGAGGGTATTGAGGGCTACACCTTC. Amino acids: CASGEGIEGYTF. V and J are TRBV27 and TRBJ1-2; D is ambiguous. The CDR3 is 12 amino acids. Looked up from germline, CDR1 is MNHEY and CDR2 is SMNVEV (reference sequence). Deletions cut 8 bases from V and 8 bases from J, with 15 bases between.

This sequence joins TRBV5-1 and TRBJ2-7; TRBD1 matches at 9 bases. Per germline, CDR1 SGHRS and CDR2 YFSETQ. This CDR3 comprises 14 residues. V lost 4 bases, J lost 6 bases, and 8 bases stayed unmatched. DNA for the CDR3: TGCGCCAGCAGCCCGGGACAGGGAGGGGGCGAGCAGTACTTC. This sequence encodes CASSPGQGGGEQYF.

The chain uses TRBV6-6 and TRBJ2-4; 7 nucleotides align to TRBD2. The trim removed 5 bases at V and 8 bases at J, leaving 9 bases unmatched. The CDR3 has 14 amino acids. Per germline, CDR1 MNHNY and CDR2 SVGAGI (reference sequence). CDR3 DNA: TGTGCCAGCAGTCCCGGGACTACAGTGGACATTCAGTACTTC. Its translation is CASSPGTTVDIQYF.

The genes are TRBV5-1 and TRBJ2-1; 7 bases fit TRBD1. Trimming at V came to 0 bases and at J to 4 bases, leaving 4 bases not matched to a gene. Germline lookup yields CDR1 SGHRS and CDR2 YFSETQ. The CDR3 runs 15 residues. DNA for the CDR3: TGCGCCAGCAGCTTGGGTTCGGGACAGTACAATGAGCAGTTCTTC. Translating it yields CASSLGSGQYNEQFF.